These 16 T cell receptor beta chains were sequenced from one sample in a study of T cell responses to AZD1222 COVID-19 vaccine. Here immunoSEQ multiplex PCR was the method, and the copy in TCRdb shows in-frame clones only, minus some. The sample yields about 120,000 clones, approximately 89% seen once. The sequenced sample was peripheral blood, obtained on day 0 of AZD1222 vaccination. These receptors were obtained from an adult in good health.

The rearrangement uses TRBV11-2 and TRBJ1-1; D gene unclear. Germline CDR1 reads SGHAT; CDR2 reads FQNNGV. CDR3 length: 15 residues. V lost 0 bases, J lost 2 bases, and 10 bases lay in between. The CDR3 DNA sequence: TGTGCCAGCAGCTTAGATCCGGGTATAAACACTGAAGCTTTCTTT. It codes for CASSLDPGINTEAFF. Combining the CDR3 with reference TRBV11-2 and TRBJ1-1 gives the whole variable domain EAGVAQSPRYKIIEKRQSVAFWCNPISGHATLYWYQQILGQGPKLLIQFQNNGVVDDSQLPKDRFSAERLKGVDSTLKIQPAKLEDSAVYLCASSLDPGINTEAFFGQGTRLTVV.

This clone was counted a single time. This sequence joins TRBV6-5 and TRBJ2-3; D is unclear. The CDR3 extends over 15 amino acids. Germline CDR1 is MNHEY and CDR2 is SVGAGI. Trimming took off 5 bases at V and 1 base at J, with 13 bases between the two ends. Here the CDR3 reads CASSTSGVGTDTQYF. The CDR3 coding sequence is TGTGCCAGCAGTACGAGTGGGGTAGGCACAGATACGCAGTATTTT.

The chain joins TRBV6-6 to TRBJ1-5, with 7 bases fitting TRBD1. Trimming took 6 bases from V and 9 from J; bases not matched to a gene: 14. This CDR3 region has 15 residues. CDR1 is MNHNY, CDR2 SVGAGI, per germline (reference sequence). The CDR3 coding sequence is TGTGCCAGCAGCCTGAGGGGGGACAGCTTAGGGCCCCAGCATTTT. It codes for CASSLRGDSLGPQHF.

V is TRBV2 and J is TRBJ2-3, with 7 bases aligning to TRBD2. The CDR3 runs to 14 residues. After removal of 3 bases from V and 6 bases from J, the junction contained 6 bases not matched to a gene. CDR1 SNHLY and CDR2 FYNNEI come from the germline V gene. Here the CDR3 DNA reads TGTGCCAGCAGTGAGAATTTGGGGGGGGATACGCAGTATTTT. Protein sequence: CASSENLGGDTQYF.

This clone has only one observation. The chain joins TRBV19 to TRBJ2-2; D might be TRBD2 (5 bases). Germline CDR1 and CDR2: LNHDA and SQIVND (reference sequence). The V gene lost 8 bases and the J gene lost 6 bases, with 13 bases spanning the gap. The CDR3 runs 13 residues. CDR3 sequence reads: CASSRVSSGELFF. CDR3 in DNA: TGTGCCAGTTCGAGGGTTTCGTCCGGGGAGCTGTTTTTT. Looking up the rest from reference TRBV19 and TRBJ2-2 gives the full variable domain: DGGITQSPKYLFRKEGQNVTLSCEQNLNHDAMYWYRQDPGQGLRLIYYSQIVNDFQKGDIAEGYSVSREKKESFPLTVTSAQKNPTAFYLCASSRVSSGELFFGEGSRLTVL.

This chain uses TRBV29-1 with TRBJ1-2; TRBD1 aligns across 11 bases. The junction had 8 bases not matched to a gene; V was cut back by 3 bases and J by 8 bases. Germline CDR1 is SQVTM and CDR2 is ANQGSEA. The CDR3 contains 14 residues. The chain's CDR3 is CSVEPGQGVGGYTF. The CDR3 DNA reads TGCAGCGTTGAGCCGGGACAGGGGGTCGGAGGCTACACCTTC.

This chain links TRBV30 with TRBJ2-3; TRBD2 matches 11 bases. V dropped 1 base and J dropped 2; count of bases not matched to a gene: 2. There are 15 residues in the CDR3. CDR1 and CDR2 (germline): GTSNPN, SVGIG (reference sequence). CDR3 sequence: CAWSGGLADTDTQYF. The CDR3 DNA follows: TGTGCCTGGAGTGGGGGACTAGCGGACACAGATACGCAGTATTTT.

This chain uses TRBV30 with TRBJ1-6; D not resolved. Germline V lookup: CDR1 GTSNPN, CDR2 SVGIG (reference sequence). V dropped 0 bases and J dropped 7 bases, with 13 bases sitting between them. The CDR3 runs to 15 residues. The CDR3: CAWSVVQRKNSPLHF. In nucleotides, the CDR3 is TGTGCCTGGAGTGTAGTACAGAGGAAGAATTCACCCCTCCACTTT.

The chain joins TRBV7-8 to TRBJ2-1, with 7 bases fitting TRBD1. CDR3 size: 16 residues. Trimming took 5 bases from V and 4 from J; bases not matched to a gene: 11. Germline values: CDR1 SGHVS, CDR2 FQNEAQ. Written as DNA, the CDR3 is TGTGCCAGCAGCCCAGGGACAGACCCAAATTACAATGAGCAGTTCTTC. This gives the protein CASSPGTDPNYNEQFF.

V is TRBV25-1 and J is TRBJ2-5, with D hard to call. Trimming took off 6 bases at V and 2 bases at J, with 10 bases between the two ends. The CDR3 length is 13 residues. Germline V gene data show CDR1 as MGHDK and CDR2 as SYGVNS. CDR3 sequence (DNA): TGTGCCAGCAGCCTAGTACCTCAAGAGACCCAGTACTTC. Protein: CASSLVPQETQYF.

The V call is TRBV29-1, the J call TRBJ1-2, with TRBD1 as a possible D gene (6 bases). The V end was cut by 6 bases, the J end by 8 bases, with 16 bases between. Per germline, CDR1 SQVTM and CDR2 ANQGSEA. CDR3 length: 12 residues. CDR3 nucleotides: TGCAGCGTGAGAGGGGGGGCGGTCGGCTACACCTTC. This sequence encodes CSVRGGAVGYTF.

The rearrangement links TRBV5-1 to TRBJ1-3; D remains unclear. Germline CDR1 is SGHRS and CDR2 is YFSETQ. The length of the CDR3 is 14 residues. The V end lost 1 base, the J end lost 0 bases, and 5 bases lay between the germline ends. CDR3 region: CASSLQVSGNTIYF. CDR3 sequence (DNA): TGCGCCAGCAGCTTGCAGGTCTCTGGAAACACCATATATTTT.

The CDR3 DNA reads as TGCAGCGTTGACCACTTTAACTATGGCTACACCTTC. Translating it yields CSVDHFNYGYTF. The V and J genes are TRBV29-1 and TRBJ1-2; D not resolved. The CDR3 is 12 residues long. V was shortened by 3 bases and J by 1 base, with 6 bases between the two germline ends. The V gene's germline CDR1 is SQVTM and CDR2 ANQGSEA.

V usage is TRBV4-1 and J usage is TRBJ1-5, with 8 bases identical to TRBD1. Germline assignment: CDR1 MGHRA and CDR2 YSYEKL. The CDR3 spans 15 residues. With 2 bases clipped from V and 4 bases from J, the junction kept 4 bases outside the gene matches. CDR3 DNA sequence: TGCGCCAGCAGCCAACATGACAGGGGTAATCAGCCCCAGCATTTT. Translated, it gives CASSQHDRGNQPQHF.

V is TRBV3-1 (or the pseudogene TRBV3-2) and J is TRBJ2-7; D may correspond to TRBD1 or TRBD2 (5 bases each). This CDR3 is built from 14 residues. V was shortened by 2 bases and J by 2 bases, with 10 bases between the two germline ends. Germline CDR1 reads LGHDT; CDR2 reads YNNKEL (reference sequence). The CDR3 loop reads CASSQFRDPYEQYF. The CDR3 DNA reads TGTGCCAGCAGCCAATTCAGGGACCCCTACGAGCAGTACTTC.

The chain joins TRBV5-1 to TRBJ1-6; D is unresolved. Germline V gene data show CDR1 as SGHRS and CDR2 as YFSETQ. The length of the CDR3 is 14 residues. Trimming cost V 5 bases and J 6 bases, with 12 bases left between them. CDR3 DNA: TGCGCCAGCAGGGGGTCGGCAGGTAATTCACCCCTCCACTTT. This translates into CASRGSAGNSPLHF.